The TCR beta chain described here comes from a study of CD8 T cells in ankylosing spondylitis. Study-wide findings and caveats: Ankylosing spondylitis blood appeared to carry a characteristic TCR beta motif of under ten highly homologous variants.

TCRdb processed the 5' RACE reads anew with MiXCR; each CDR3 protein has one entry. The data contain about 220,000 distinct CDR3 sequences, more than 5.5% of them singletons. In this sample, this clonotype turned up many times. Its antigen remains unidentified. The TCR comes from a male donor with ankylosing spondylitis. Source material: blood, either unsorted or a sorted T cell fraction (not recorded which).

The CDR3 loop reads CSARDLRGLGLAKNIQYF. For the CDR3, the DNA is TGCAGTGCTAGAGATCTCAGGGGGTTAGGCTTAGCCAAAAACATTCAGTACTTC. This rearrangement joins TRBV20-1 to TRBJ2-4, with 7 bases matching TRBD1. CDR1 is DFQATT, CDR2 SNEGSKA, per germline (reference sequence). The CDR3 has 18 residues. J was trimmed by 0 bases and V by 0 bases; bases with no gene match: 11.